The 16 T cell receptor beta chains in this list originate from one sample, sequenced in a study of T cells in Graves' hyperthyroidism and ophthalmopathy (dated by TCRdb to between 2017 and 2020). The library was obtained by multiplex PCR. Instrument used: Illumina HiSeq 2000. TCR beta CDR3 regions were amplified from RNA transcripts. The first round of RT-PCR for the TCR CDR3 was performed with the HTBI primer set and the Qiagen OneStep RT-PCR kit. Clones were called with MiXCR by TCRdb after fastp trimmed the public reads at Q25, and only in-frame beta chains were retained. Rows are combined by CDR3 protein, so each entry shows the most common genes and DNA. A total of approximately 510,000 distinct CDR3 sequences appear in this sample, around 21% of them only once. 26% of the sample rests with the top ten. Sequencing was done on a sample of blood. All receptors derive from a man aged 18 to 30 with Graves' hyperthyroidism.

A remark on this clonotype: A much larger clone lies one base from this, so it may be a read error. V and J are TRBV12-3 or TRBV12-4 and TRBJ1-1; D is unclear. The CDR3 consists of 12 residues. This chain's CDR3 is CASSLDWTESFF. In nucleotides, the CDR3 is TGTGCCAGCAGTTTGGACTGGACTGAATCTTTCTTT.

This clonotype was observed a handful of times. The conserved final phenylalanine or tryptophan is absent from the CDR3, which likely points to a read error. The DNA is omitted, as the CDR3 cannot be located on it reliably, and the CDR3 follows TCRdb's listing. The chain recombines TRBV19 with TRBJ1-1. 13 amino acids form the CDR3, both terminal residues included. Germline CDR1 LNHDA, CDR2 SQIVND (reference sequence). This CDR3 reads CASTMGPQRLTFS.

There are many counts of this clonotype. The rearrangement joins TRBV6-2 or TRBV6-3 to TRBJ1-2; 7 bases match TRBD1. With V trimmed by 1 base and J by 2 bases, 1 base remained unmatched. Germline-derived CDR1 and CDR2 are MNHEY and SVGEGT. The CDR3 has 14 residues. The CDR3 nucleotides read TGTGCCAGCAGTTACTGGGGACAGAACTATGGCTACACCTTC. Translated: CASSYWGQNYGYTF.

V is TRBV28 and J is TRBJ1-6, with 7 bases matching TRBD1. Germline values: CDR1 MDHEN, CDR2 SYDVKM. J was trimmed by 7 bases and V by 7 bases; bases with no gene match: 4. This CDR3 comprises 13 residues. The DNA of the CDR3 is TGTGCCAGCACAGACAGGGTAAATTCACCCCTCCACTTT. Translation gives CASTDRVNSPLHF.

This clonotype was observed many times. The chain uses TRBV12-3 or TRBV12-4 and TRBJ1-2; D call uncertain. The germline V and J ends were trimmed by 1 base and 7 bases, with 7 bases remaining between them. There are 12 residues in the CDR3. The CDR3 region has the DNA TGTGCCAGCAGTTTAGGGATAATTGGCTACACCTTC. Translation gives CASSLGIIGYTF.

With regard to this clonotype: This could be a read error, since a much larger clone is one nucleotide away. The chain carries TRBV24-1 and TRBJ1-2; tentative D call: TRBD1 (6 bases). Germline CDR1 reads KGHDR; CDR2 reads SFDVKD. The CDR3 has 14 residues. This chain's CDR3 is CVTLLGGGSYGYTF. The DNA for the CDR3 is TGTGTCACCTTATTAGGGGGGGGGAGCTATGGCTACACCTTC.

This clonotype occurred many times. The chain recombines TRBV29-1 with TRBJ2-7; 7 bases are a match to TRBD1. CDR3 length equals 12 residues. The trim removed 6 bases at V and 1 base at J, leaving 3 bases unmatched. Germline V gives CDR1 SQVTM, CDR2 ANQGSEA. In DNA, the CDR3 is TGCAGCGTCCGACAGGGATCCTACGAGCAGTACTTC. Translation: CSVRQGSYEQYF.

The CDR3 sequence is CSARAPGQNTGELFF. The CDR3 DNA follows: TGCAGTGCTAGAGCACCGGGACAGAACACCGGGGAGCTGTTTTTT. This chain links TRBV20-1 with TRBJ2-2; D possibly corresponds to TRBD1 (6 bases). The CDR3 is made up of 15 amino acids. Trimming removed 1 base at V and 1 base at J, with 10 bases between. Germline V gene data show CDR1 as DFQATT and CDR2 as SNEGSKA (reference sequence).

This clonotype was counted once. V and J are TRBV20-1 and TRBJ2-2; 7 nucleotides match TRBD1. Germline assignment: CDR1 DFQATT and CDR2 SNEGSKA (reference sequence). V trimming: 1 base; J trimming: 0 bases; junction bases outside the gene matches: 5. The CDR3 spans 16 residues. The CDR3 DNA reads as TGCAGTGCTAGAGGAGACAGGGCACCGAACACCGGGGAGCTGTTTTTT. Residues: CSARGDRAPNTGELFF.

In the case of this clonotype: A much larger clone sits a single nucleotide away, making a read error possible. The chain joins TRBV11-3 to TRBJ2-5; maybe TRBD2 (6 bases). The CDR3 is 13 residues long. Germline V lookup: CDR1 SGHNT, CDR2 YENEEA. The CDR3 protein is CASSFGGMETEYF. The CDR3 DNA reads as TGTGCCAGCAGCTTTGGAGGGATGGAGACCGAGTACTTC.

CDR3 sequence: CASIGNGGYGYTF. The CDR3, as DNA: TGTGCCAGCATAGGTAACGGCGGGTATGGCTACACCTTC. V is TRBV6-1 and J is TRBJ1-2; D is unclear. V was pared by 7 bases and J by 5 bases, with 14 bases between. The CDR3 is 13 residues long. Per the germline V gene, CDR1 is MNHNS and CDR2 is SASEGT.

This clonotype came up a few times. The gene calls are TRBV20-1 and TRBJ1-2, with D perhaps TRBD1 (5 bases). The CDR3 extends over 15 amino acids. Germline assignment: CDR1 DFQATT and CDR2 SNEGSKA (reference sequence). V was shortened by 3 bases and J by 8 bases, with 22 bases between the two germline ends. CDR3 residues: CSASRFGGSMNGYTF. DNA of the CDR3: TGCAGTGCTAGTCGTTTCGGGGGATCAATGAACGGCTACACCTTC.

For this clonotype: A read error may be the cause here, since a much bigger clone is one base away. V gene TRBV30 combines with J gene TRBJ2-7; 7 nucleotides align to TRBD1. Germline CDR1 GTSNPN, CDR2 SVGIG (reference sequence). J lost 2 bases, V lost 0 bases, and 1 base had no gene match. The CDR3 runs to 13 residues. The DNA for the CDR3 is TGTGCCTGGAGTGTCCAGGGGGCCTACGAGCAGTACTTC. Translating it yields CAWSVQGAYEQYF.

This clonotype was seen many times. This chain joins TRBV25-1 and TRBJ1-2; D is possibly TRBD1 (5 bases). V was clipped by 9 bases and J by 8 bases, with 16 bases between them. Per the germline V gene, CDR1 is MGHDK and CDR2 is SYGVNS. The CDR3 contains 12 residues. The CDR3 DNA sequence: TGTGCCAGTCCCGTTAAGTCAGGGGGCTACACCTTC. Residues: CASPVKSGGYTF.

The sample holds a few counts of this clonotype. No conserved phenylalanine or tryptophan ends this CDR3, so it is likely a read error. This chain joins TRBV12-3 or TRBV12-4 and TRBJ2-7; D possibly corresponds to TRBD1 (7 bases). The CDR3 is 14 amino acids. V shed 6 bases and J shed 6 bases, with 18 bases lying between them. CDR3 protein: CASRTGQGGFEQYY. The CDR3 DNA reads as TGTGCCAGCAGAACGGGGCAGGGGGGCTTCGAGCAGTACTAC.

Many counts were recorded for this clonotype. This chain uses TRBV20-1 with TRBJ2-7; D may be TRBD2 (7 bases). Germline V gives CDR1 DFQATT, CDR2 SNEGSKA (reference sequence). Trimming left V 3 bases short and J 3 bases short, with 18 bases between. The CDR3 contains 15 residues. DNA for the CDR3: TGCAGTGCTAGCCTTCGCGCGGGGGCTAGCTACGAGCAGTACTTC. Protein sequence: CSASLRAGASYEQYF.